These T cell receptor beta chains were read from a single sample in a study of CDR3 diversity in severe acne. One entry per CDR3 protein results from TCRdb running MiXCR on the PCR reads. This table has roughly 100,000 distinct CDR3 sequences, around 53% appearing once. Material for sequencing was blood. Receptors were obtained from a male donor with acne. Both conserved end residues are part of each CDR3. Fields, in order: CDR3 length, D gene, V gene, clone size, J gene, CDR3 protein, CDR3 DNA. A D gene is named only where the DNA matches it firmly. Rows give clone size only sometimes, using once, few, many, or a class for an expanded clone.

>15|TRBD2|TRBV27|-|TRBJ2-1
CASSRGTSGGVEQFF
TGTGCCAGCAGTCGCGGGACTAGCGGGGGCGTTGAGCAGTTCTTC
>12|-|TRBV28|-|TRBJ2-1
CATWGQYNEQFF
TGTGCCACCTGGGGGCAGTACAATGAGCAGTTCTTC
>16|TRBD2|TRBV10-3|-|TRBJ2-7
CAINPGLAGGAYEQYF
TGTGCCATCAACCCGGGACTAGCGGGAGGGGCCTACGAGCAGTACTTC
>18|-|TRBV7-2|few|TRBJ2-1
CASRETGALGGRTDEQFF
TGTGCCAGCAGGGAAACAGGGGCATTGGGCGGGAGAACCGATGAGCAGTTCTTC
>13|-|TRBV25-1|-|TRBJ1-4
CASSEQLNEKLFF
TGTGCCAGCAGTGAACAGCTTAATGAAAAACTGTTTTTT
>15|TRBD2|TRBV20-1|-|TRBJ2-2
CSAKGLAGKVGELFF
TGCAGTGCCAAGGGACTAGCGGGAAAGGTCGGGGAGCTGTTTTTT
>13|-|TRBV6-5|many|TRBJ2-7
CASSSGRTYEQYF
TGTGCCAGCAGTTCAGGCAGGACCTACGAGCAGTACTTC
>15|TRBD1|TRBV2|-|TRBJ2-7
CASSNRDRGYHEQYF
TGTGCCAGCAGTAACCGGGACAGGGGTTACCACGAGCAGTACTTC
>14|TRBD1|TRBV6-1|many|TRBJ1-2
CASIPGTGGYGYTF
TGTGCCAGCATTCCGGGGACAGGAGGATATGGCTACACCTTC
>18|-|TRBV29-1|medium-sized|TRBJ2-3
CSVELGSGSQGGTDTQYF
TGCAGCGTTGAACTCGGTTCGGGATCACAGGGTGGCACAGATACGCAGTATTTT
>17|-|TRBV29-1|once|TRBJ2-6
CSVEEIFAGAGANVLTF
TGCAGCGTTGAAGAGATTTTCGCAGGGGCTGGGGCCAACGTCCTGACTTTC
>14|-|TRBV6-2/TRBV6-3|few|TRBJ2-5
CASTRGGSQETQYF
TGTGCCAGCACCCGCGGAGGCAGCCAAGAGACCCAGTACTTC
>15|-|TRBV5-1|many|TRBJ1-1
CASSLGHRVNTEAFF
TGCGCCAGCAGCTTGGGGCACAGGGTGAACACTGAAGCTTTCTTT
>16|TRBD1|TRBV6-1|-|TRBJ1-6
CASSGFGGTDNSPLHF
TGCGCCAGCAGTGGCTTCGGGGGGACAGACAATTCACCCCTCCACTTT
>15|-|TRBV9|few|TRBJ2-3
CASSPGGTVTDTQYF
TGTGCCAGCAGCCCCGGAGGGACAGTCACAGATACGCAGTATTTT
>12|-|TRBV28|-|TRBJ1-5
CGSSSFYQPQHF
TGTGGCAGCAGCTCCTTTTATCAGCCCCAGCATTTT
>12|TRBD2|TRBV20-1|few|TRBJ2-7
CSGLAGVDEQYF
TGCAGCGGACTAGCGGGAGTCGACGAGCAGTACTTC
>17|TRBD2|TRBV12-3/TRBV12-4|many|TRBJ2-2
CASSPRESGRGTGELFF
TGTGCCAGCAGTCCCCGCGAGAGCGGGAGGGGTACCGGGGAGCTGTTTTTT
>17|TRBD2|TRBV20-1|-|TRBJ2-5
CSALTGRVAGEEETQYF
TGCAGTGCCCTAACCGGGAGGGTAGCGGGAGAGGAGGAGACCCAGTACTTC
>15|TRBD2|TRBV6-4|-|TRBJ2-2
CASSDSAGGTGELFF
TGTGCCAGCAGTGACTCTGCGGGAGGTACCGGGGAGCTGTTTTTT
>14|TRBD2|TRBV19|-|TRBJ2-1
CASSTGTSGTFQFF
TGTGCCAGTAGTACGGGGACTAGCGGGACCTTCCAGTTCTTC
>14|TRBD1|TRBV6-5|many|TRBJ2-7
CASSLTGTAYEQYF
TGTGCCAGCAGTTTAACCGGGACAGCCTACGAGCAGTACTTC
>13|TRBD2|TRBV2|many|TRBJ2-7
CASSVERGNEQYF
TGTGCCAGCAGTGTGGAGCGGGGGAACGAGCAGTACTTC
>19|TRBD2|TRBV20-1|many|TRBJ2-1
CSARTAGTSGGEVGNEQFF
TGCAGTGCTAGGACCGCCGGGACTAGTGGCGGGGAGGTTGGGAATGAGCAGTTCTTC
>14|TRBD2|TRBV28|few|TRBJ2-7
CASSVAGGPDEQYF
TGTGCCAGTAGTGTGGCGGGAGGGCCGGACGAGCAGTACTTC